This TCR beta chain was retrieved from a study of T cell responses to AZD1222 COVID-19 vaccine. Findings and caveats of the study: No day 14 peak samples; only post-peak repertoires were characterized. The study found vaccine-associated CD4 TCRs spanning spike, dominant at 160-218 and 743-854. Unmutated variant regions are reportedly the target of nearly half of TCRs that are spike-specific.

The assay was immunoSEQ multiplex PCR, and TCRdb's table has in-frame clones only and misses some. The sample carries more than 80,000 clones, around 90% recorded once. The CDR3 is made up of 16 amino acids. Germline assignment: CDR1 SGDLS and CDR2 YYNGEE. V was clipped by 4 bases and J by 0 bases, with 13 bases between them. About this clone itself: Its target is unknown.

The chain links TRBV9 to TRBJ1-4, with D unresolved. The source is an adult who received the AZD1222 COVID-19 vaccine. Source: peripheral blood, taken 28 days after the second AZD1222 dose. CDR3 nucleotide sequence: TGTGCCAGCAGCCCGGCGGACGGTGCAACTAATGAAAAACTGTTTTTT. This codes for CASSPADGATNEKLFF.